This T cell receptor beta chain was recorded in a study of blood T cell repertoires in COVID-19. Overall study context: Sources were T cells, B-cell-depleted T cells, or PBMCs; the material itself was cDNA or gDNA.

The CDR3 totals 14 residues. Trimming cost V 0 bases and J 6 bases, with 11 bases left between them. Germline V gene lookup returns CDR1 MGHRA and CDR2 YSYEKL. TCRdb's table, derived via immunoSEQ multiplex PCR, lists solely in-frame clones and lacks some. The sample shows roughly 40,000 clones, 70% to 90% of them seen only once. The sequence was collected from a human donor in a cohort sampled during active COVID-19. Sequenced input: peripheral blood. The chain employs TRBV4-1 and TRBJ2-5; D ambiguous. CDR3 DNA: TGCGCCAGCAGCCAAGAAGGCAGCGAGCAGACCCAGTACTTC. It codes for CASSQEGSEQTQYF.